The 25 T cell receptor beta chains in this list originate from one sample, sequenced in a study of Graves' ophthalmopathy and Graves' hyperthyroidism. TCR beta CDR3 regions were amplified from RNA transcripts. First-round RT-PCR relied on HTBI primers, and a second-round multiplex PCR came next. TCRdb independently ran MiXCR on the multiplex PCR reads; one entry per CDR3 protein. This sample carries almost 400,000 distinct CDR3 sequences, around 16% of them seen once, and the ten largest clones take 1.5% to 2%. The sequenced material came from peripheral blood. The receptors shown here come from a woman under 30 with Graves' ophthalmopathy.

This clonotype came up many times. The gene calls are TRBV4-2 and TRBJ2-7, with 9 bases matching TRBD2. The V and J ends lost 4 bases and 0 bases, in that order; junction bases with no gene match: 10. The CDR3 has 17 residues. Germline V gene sequence: CDR1 LGHNA, CDR2 YNFKEQ. CDR3 in DNA: TGTGCCAGCAGCCCCCCAGCTGGCGGGAGGGCCTCCTACGAGCAGTACTTC. Its translation is CASSPPAGGRASYEQYF.

This clonotype was counted many times. The chain has TRBV28 and TRBJ1-5; no firm D call. The CDR3 is made up of 14 amino acids. V lost 3 bases to trimming and J lost 5 bases, with 11 bases between them. Germline V CDR1 and CDR2: MDHEN, SYDVKM. The CDR3 region is CASSLLPGYQPQHF. As DNA, the CDR3 is TGTGCCAGCAGTTTGTTGCCCGGGTATCAGCCCCAGCATTTT. The entire variable domain, with the rest obtained from reference TRBV28 and TRBJ1-5, is as follows: DVKVTQSSRYLVKRTGEKVFLECVQDMDHENMFWYRQDPGLGLRLIYFSYDVKMKEKGDIPEGYSVSREKKERFSLILESASTNQTSMYLCASSLLPGYQPQHFGDGTRLSIL.

There are many counts of this clonotype. The V gene is TRBV6-2 or TRBV6-3, the J gene TRBJ1-5; D remains ambiguous. The CDR3 spans 14 residues. The V end was cut by 0 bases, the J end by 5 bases, with 8 bases between. Germline V CDR1 and CDR2: MNHEY, SVGEGT. The CDR3 loop is CASSYSWGDQPQHF. Here the CDR3 DNA reads TGTGCCAGCAGTTACTCTTGGGGAGATCAGCCCCAGCATTTT.

This clonotype was seen ten or more times. This sequence joins TRBV28 and TRBJ2-2; D remains ambiguous. The CDR3 runs 12 residues. V was pared by 6 bases and J by 5 bases, with 7 bases between. The germline gives CDR1 MDHEN, CDR2 SYDVKM. The CDR3 reads CASRGATGELFF. CDR3 sequence (DNA): TGTGCCAGCAGGGGTGCGACCGGGGAGCTGTTTTTT.

Many counts were recorded for this clonotype. V usage is TRBV11-2 and J usage is TRBJ2-7; D is undetermined. The CDR3 consists of 14 residues. Germline V gene sequence: CDR1 SGHAT, CDR2 FQNNGV. Trimming took off 5 bases at V and 2 bases at J, with 13 bases between the two ends. The CDR3: CASSRADLTYEQYF. The CDR3 DNA reads TGTGCCAGCAGCCGGGCGGACCTGACCTACGAGCAGTACTTC. Filled out from reference TRBV11-2 and TRBJ2-7, the complete variable domain reads EAGVAQSPRYKIIEKRQSVAFWCNPISGHATLYWYQQILGQGPKLLIQFQNNGVVDDSQLPKDRFSAERLKGVDSTLKIQPAKLEDSAVYLCASSRADLTYEQYFGPGTRLTVT.

This clonotype has ten or more counts. This chain links TRBV28 with TRBJ2-7; D may be TRBD2 (5 bases). Germline V gene data show CDR1 as MDHEN and CDR2 as SYDVKM. Trimming shortened V by 6 bases and J by 2 bases, and 14 bases separated the two germline ends. CDR3 length: 14 residues. CDR3 coding DNA: TGTGCCAGCAGGATCCAGGAGGCGACCTACGAGCAGTACTTC. Translating it yields CASRIQEATYEQYF.

This clonotype appeared many times. The chain is built from TRBV20-1 and TRBJ2-7; possibly TRBD1 or TRBD2 for D (5 bases each). Trimming pared 5 bases from V and 6 bases from J, leaving 17 bases between. The CDR3 covers 13 residues. Germline V gene sequence: CDR1 DFQATT, CDR2 SNEGSKA (reference sequence). The CDR3 protein is CSARLPGPGEQYF. For the CDR3, the DNA is TGCAGTGCTCGACTGCCGGGACCTGGCGAGCAGTACTTC.

The J gene is TRBJ2-5, the V gene TRBV7-2; D ambiguous. Germline values: CDR1 SGHTA, CDR2 FQGNSA. The CDR3 is 14 amino acids. V lost 5 bases, J lost 0 bases, and 10 bases lay in between. The CDR3: CASSPGLDQETQYF. The CDR3 region has the DNA TGTGCCAGCAGCCCTGGGCTAGACCAAGAGACCCAGTACTTC.

This clonotype was counted many times. The chain employs TRBV28 and TRBJ2-2; D is possibly TRBD2 (5 bases). CDR1 and CDR2 (germline): MDHEN, SYDVKM. Trimming removed 3 bases from V and 7 bases from J, with 9 bases in between. The CDR3 is 13 amino acids. CDR3 region: CASSFGVGGELFF. The CDR3 DNA follows: TGTGCCAGCAGTTTCGGGGTGGGCGGGGAGCTGTTTTTT.

This clonotype has at least ten counts. The chain has TRBV2 and TRBJ2-7, with TRBD2 matching over 13 bases. The CDR3 is made up of 15 amino acids. The trim removed 7 bases at V and 0 bases at J, leaving 3 bases unmatched. CDR1 and CDR2 (germline): SNHLY, FYNNEI. Here the CDR3 reads CASTRTSGGSYEQYF. For the CDR3, the DNA is TGTGCCAGCACCCGGACTAGCGGGGGCTCCTACGAGCAGTACTTC.

This sequence joins TRBV24-1 and TRBJ2-2, with 14 nucleotides matching TRBD2. V gave up 4 bases and J gave up 6 bases; unmatched junction bases: 6. This CDR3 region has 17 residues. From germline, CDR1 is KGHDR and CDR2 SFDVKD. DNA for the CDR3: TGTGCCACCAGTGACCCATGGACTAGCGGGAGGTCCGGGGAGCTGTTTTTT. Amino acid sequence: CATSDPWTSGRSGELFF.

The J gene is TRBJ2-3, the V gene TRBV18; no reliable D call. The germline CDR1 and CDR2 sequences are KGHSH and LQKENI. The CDR3 loop spans 15 amino acids. The V and J ends lost 4 bases and 2 bases respectively, with 13 bases between them. The CDR3 sequence is CASSLSRVSTDTQYF. The DNA of the CDR3 is TGTGCCAGCTCACTTAGCCGGGTCTCCACAGATACGCAGTATTTT.

This clonotype was counted at least ten times. The V gene is TRBV7-2, the J gene TRBJ2-7, with D possibly being TRBD2 (5 bases). CDR1 and CDR2 (germline): SGHTA, FQGNSA. This CDR3 has 13 residues. The V and J ends lost 1 base and 2 bases respectively, with 6 bases between them. The CDR3 DNA sequence: TGTGCCAGCAGCTTAGAGGAGGCCTACGAGCAGTACTTC. This encodes CASSLEEAYEQYF. Drawing the rest from reference TRBV7-2 and TRBJ2-7, the complete variable domain is GAGVSQSPSNKVTEKGKDVELRCDPISGHTALYWYRQSLGQGLEFLIYFQGNSAPDKSGLPSDRFSAERTGGSVSTLTIQRTQQEDSAVYLCASSLEEAYEQYFGPGTRLTVT.

The DNA of the CDR3 is TGTGCCAGCAGTGAAGGGGGGAGAATAGCCAAAAACATTCAGTACTTC. This codes for CASSEGGRIAKNIQYF. This rearrangement joins TRBV6-1 to TRBJ2-4; D tentatively fits TRBD1 or TRBD2 (5 bases each). The V and J ends lost 1 base and 0 bases respectively, with 10 bases between them. Germline CDR1 and CDR2: MNHNS and SASEGT. CDR3 length: 16 amino acids.

This clonotype was recorded once. The chain combines TRBV12-3 or TRBV12-4 with TRBJ2-6, with D unresolved. Deletions cut 9 bases from V and 0 bases from J, with 6 bases between. The CDR3 totals 13 residues. CDR3: CASVSSGANVLTF. The DNA of the CDR3 is TGTGCCAGTGTCAGCTCTGGGGCCAACGTCCTGACTTTC.

The chain has TRBV6-1 and TRBJ2-7; tentatively, D is TRBD1 or TRBD2 (5 bases each). The CDR3 spans 15 residues. The V gene's germline CDR1 is MNHNS and CDR2 SASEGT. Trimming cost V 5 bases and J 5 bases, with 19 bases left between them. The CDR3 reads CASSPGTPLTNEQYF. The CDR3 region has the DNA TGTGCCAGCAGTCCCGGGACCCCCCTTACGAACGAGCAGTACTTC.

In this sample, this clonotype turned up many times. The V and J genes are TRBV20-1 and TRBJ2-5, with 7 bases lining up with TRBD1. Trimming removed 5 bases from V and 3 bases from J; junction bases left unmatched: 6. This CDR3 contains 13 residues. The germline CDR1 and CDR2 sequences are DFQATT and SNEGSKA (reference sequence). Written as DNA, the CDR3 is TGCAGTGCTCCGGGACAGTATGAAGAGACCCAGTACTTC. Translation gives CSAPGQYEETQYF.

In this sample, this clonotype turned up many times. V gene TRBV7-2 combines with J gene TRBJ2-5; D may be TRBD2 (6 bases). Trimming took 2 bases from V and 4 from J, leaving 17 bases between them. Germline V gene lookup returns CDR1 SGHTA and CDR2 FQGNSA. This CDR3 is 16 amino acids long. The CDR3 reads CASSLPTSLEGETQYF. CDR3 bases: TGTGCCAGCAGCTTACCCACTAGCTTGGAGGGAGAGACCCAGTACTTC.

This clonotype was seen many times. V and J are TRBV5-1 and TRBJ1-2, with TRBD1 as a possible D gene (6 bases). The CDR3 spans 14 residues. The V gene lost 0 bases and the J gene lost 1 base, with 7 bases spanning the gap. CDR1 and CDR2 (germline): SGHRS, YFSETQ. The chain's CDR3 is CASSLDRVNYGYTF. The CDR3 DNA sequence: TGCGCCAGCAGCTTGGACAGGGTTAACTATGGCTACACCTTC.

V and J are TRBV6-1 and TRBJ2-7, with TRBD2 as a possible D gene (5 bases). The germline V gene encodes CDR1 MNHNS and CDR2 SASEGT. Trimming removed 5 bases at V and 3 bases at J, with 8 bases between. This CDR3 has 12 residues. The CDR3 DNA follows: TGTGCCAGCAGTAAGGACTTCTACGAGCAGTACTTC. Translating it yields CASSKDFYEQYF.

The chain couples TRBV12-3 or TRBV12-4 to TRBJ1-1, with 7 bases fitting TRBD1. The V gene end was trimmed by 6 bases and the J gene end by 3 bases; junction bases not matched to a gene: 10. This CDR3 is built from 15 residues. The CDR3 nucleotides are TGTGCCAGCAGCGGAACAGGGGATCAGGACACTGAAGCTTTCTTT. Amino acid sequence: CASSGTGDQDTEAFF.

In this sample, this clonotype turned up many times. The chain recombines TRBV6-5 with TRBJ2-7, with TRBD2 identical over 7 bases. V lost 0 bases and J lost 1; bases outside the gene matches: 3. CDR3 length: 15 amino acids. Germline V gene lookup returns CDR1 MNHEY and CDR2 SVGAGI. The CDR3 is CASSYSWGGSYEQYF. The CDR3 bases are TGTGCCAGCAGTTACTCGTGGGGAGGGTCCTACGAGCAGTACTTC.

This clonotype was seen at least ten times. The J gene is TRBJ2-5, the V gene TRBV6-5, with D unresolved. Germline V gene sequence: CDR1 MNHEY, CDR2 SVGAGI. CDR3 size: 13 residues. With 3 bases removed from V and 4 bases from J, the gap between germline ends came to 9 bases. The CDR3 region is CASSYVLRETQYF. The CDR3 DNA follows: TGTGCCAGCAGTTATGTCTTGAGAGAGACCCAGTACTTC.

This clonotype was seen repeatedly, ten times or more. The chain combines TRBV5-1 with TRBJ1-1, with 8 bases that match TRBD1. This CDR3 has 18 residues. V shed 2 bases, J shed 0 bases, and the junction held 12 bases outside the gene matches. CDR1 is SGHRS, CDR2 YFSETQ, per germline. For the CDR3, the DNA is TGCGCCAGCAGCTTCCAAGCCGGGACAGGAGTGTTGAACACTGAAGCTTTCTTT. As protein: CASSFQAGTGVLNTEAFF.

This clonotype was seen ten or more times. In DNA form, the CDR3 reads TGTGCCACCAGCGCAGGACAGGGGATGTCCTACGAGCAGTACTTC. This encodes CATSAGQGMSYEQYF. The chain couples TRBV24-1 to TRBJ2-7; TRBD1 agrees at 9 bases. This CDR3 has 15 amino acids. Germline trimming cut 7 bases from V and 1 base from J; bases unmatched to any gene: 7. CDR1 KGHDR and CDR2 SFDVKD come from the germline V gene.